The rows below give T cell receptor beta chains drawn from one sample of a study of blood T cell repertoires in COVID-19. Data came from immunoSEQ multiplex PCR; TCRdb stores just in-frame clones and leaves some out. The table includes approximately 130,000 clones, around 77% detected once. Material: peripheral blood. These receptors were obtained from a human donor in a cohort sampled during active COVID-19. Each CDR3 is given with its conserved first and last residue. The D gene is left open where the match is weak. Clone size is given for some rows only: seen once, a few or many times, or a class if the clone is expanded.

J	D	size	V	length	DNA	CDR3
TRBJ1-4	TRBD1	-	TRBV5-1	15	TGCGCCAGCAGCTTGGTGGGGGACAGGAATGAAAAACTGTTTTTT	CASSLVGDRNEKLFF
TRBJ2-3	-	-	TRBV10-1	13	TGCGCCAGCAATCGGGGTAGCACAGATACGCAGTATTTT	CASNRGSTDTQYF
TRBJ2-5	TRBD1	-	TRBV30	13	TGTGCCTGGAAGGGGACAGGGACGAAGACCCAGTACTTC	CAWKGTGTKTQYF
TRBJ2-7	-	-	TRBV15	15	TGTGCCACCAGCAGGTTCTTGACGGGCTCCTACGAGCAGTACTTC	CATSRFLTGSYEQYF
TRBJ2-4	-	few	TRBV29-1	12	TGCAGCGTTGAGGACTACCAAAACATTCAGTACTTC	CSVEDYQNIQYF
TRBJ2-2	-	-	TRBV13	17	TGTGCCAGCAGCCCATCCTCTGGGACACTCAACACCGGGGAGCTGTTTTTT	CASSPSSGTLNTGELFF
TRBJ1-1	TRBD1	-	TRBV7-9	15	TGTGCCAGCAGCTTAGTGGGACAGAGGAACACTGAAGCTTTCTTT	CASSLVGQRNTEAFF
TRBJ2-2	-	-	TRBV4-2	16	TGTGCCAGCAGCCAAGATCTCCTAGCGCCGACCGGGGAGCTGTTTTTT	CASSQDLLAPTGELFF
TRBJ2-7	-	-	TRBV28	12	TGTGCCAGCAGTTTAAATGCCGGCGAGCAGTACTTC	CASSLNAGEQYF
TRBJ2-2	-	-	TRBV2	16	TGTGCCAGCAGTGAGCTAGGGGCTTTTAACACCGGGGAGCTGTTTTTT	CASSELGAFNTGELFF
TRBJ1-6	-	few	TRBV6-5	13	TGTGCCAGCAGTCCTGATACAGGGAACCCCCTCCACTTT	CASSPDTGNPLHF
TRBJ2-7	-	-	TRBV14	14	TGTGCCAGCAGCCAATTCTCAGGGCCCTACGAGCAGTACTTC	CASSQFSGPYEQYF
TRBJ1-5	TRBD1	-	TRBV9	15	TGTGCCAGCAGCCCGGGACAGGGACGAAATCAGCCCCAGCATTTT	CASSPGQGRNQPQHF
TRBJ1-2	TRBD1	-	TRBV7-9	16	TGTGCCAGCAGCAGCCGGGACAGGGGTGCTAACTATGGCTACACCTTC	CASSSRDRGANYGYTF
TRBJ2-7	TRBD1	-	TRBV11-2	14	TGTGCCAGCAGCGGCGGGACAGGGGAGGTCGAGCAGTACTTC	CASSGGTGEVEQYF
TRBJ2-3	TRBD2	-	TRBV9	15	TGTGCCAGCAGCGTACAGACTAGCGAGGCAGATACGCAGTATTTT	CASSVQTSEADTQYF
TRBJ1-6	-	-	TRBV9	13	TGTGCCAGCAGCGCAGACGAGGTTTCACCCCTCCACTTT	CASSADEVSPLHF
TRBJ1-6	TRBD1	many	TRBV6-1	20	TGTGCCAGCAGTGAACCGGGACAGATCCCGAGGAGCTCCTATAATTCACCCCTCCACTTT	CASSEPGQIPRSSYNSPLHF
TRBJ1-2	-	-	TRBV9	12	TGTGCCAGCAGCGCCCAGGGATATGGCTACACCTTC	CASSAQGYGYTF
TRBJ2-7	-	-	TRBV10-1	12	TGCGCCAGCAGTGAGGACAGATACGAGCAGTACTTC	CASSEDRYEQYF
TRBJ2-7	TRBD1	-	TRBV10-3	16	TGTGCCATCAGTGAGTCGCTGGGACAGGGTCAAAACGAGCAGTACTTC	CAISESLGQGQNEQYF
TRBJ2-7	-	-	TRBV28	11	TGTGCCAGCAGTTTATGGGGAGGAATGTACTTC	CASSLWGGMYF
TRBJ1-3	TRBD1	-	TRBV30	18	TGTGCCTGGACCCGGGACAGGACGAACATAATCTCTGGAAACACCATATATTTT	CAWTRDRTNIISGNTIYF
TRBJ2-1	-	once	TRBV14	15	TGTGCCAGCAGCCGAATAGCGACCCACTACAATGAGCAGTTCTTC	CASSRIATHYNEQFF
TRBJ1-1	TRBD1	few	TRBV2	11	TGTGCCAGTGCGCGGGACAGTGAAGCTTTCTTT	CASARDSEAFF
TRBJ1-5	TRBD1	-	TRBV2	15	TGTGCCAGCAGTGATGCGACAGGGAGCAATCAGCCCCAGCATTTT	CASSDATGSNQPQHF
TRBJ2-7	TRBD1	-	TRBV10-1	12	TGCGCCAGCGGGACAGGGGGACACGAGCAGTACTTC	CASGTGGHEQYF
TRBJ1-5	TRBD1	-	TRBV6-6	14	TGTGCCAGCAGAACGACAGGGGTTGGTCAGCCCCAGCATTTT	CASRTTGVGQPQHF
TRBJ1-1	-	-	TRBV9	14	TGTGCCAGCAGCGAGTCACAGGGCTTAAGTGAAGCTTTCTTT	CASSESQGLSEAFF
TRBJ1-1	-	-	TRBV7-2	15	TGTGCCAGCAGCTTAGGCCTCGGTTTGAACACTGAAGCTTTCTTT	CASSLGLGLNTEAFF